This passage covers 2 T cell receptor beta chains from one sample sequenced in a study of blood T cell repertoires in COVID-19. Profiling relied on immunoSEQ multiplex PCR, and the TCRdb table lists in-frame clones only, not all of them. The sample yields more than 400,000 clones, 90% seen once. The sequenced sample consisted of PBMCs or T cells enriched from blood (not recorded which). Receptors originate from a man in his late teens or twenties who had recovered from COVID-19.

This sequence joins TRBV5-6 and TRBJ2-7; 7 nucleotides align to TRBD2. This CDR3 contains 14 residues. Germline V CDR1 and CDR2: SGHDT, YYEEEE. The V segment lost 0 bases and the J segment 3 bases; nucleotides outside the gene matches: 3. The chain's CDR3 is CASSLEAGNYEQYF. CDR3 sequence (DNA): TGTGCCAGCAGCTTGGAAGCGGGAAACTACGAGCAGTACTTC.

The V and J genes are TRBV15 and TRBJ1-2, with 8 bases matching TRBD1. The CDR3 consists of 14 residues. J gave up 8 bases and V 3 bases, and 8 bases lay outside the gene matches. CDR1 is LNHNV and CDR2 is YYDKDF in the germline V gene (reference sequence). As DNA, the CDR3 is TGTGCCACCAGCAGCCCAGACAGGGGAAGCGGCTACACCTTC. It is translated as CATSSPDRGSGYTF.